The 23 T cell receptor beta chains in this list originate from one sample, sequenced in a study of blood T cell repertoires in COVID-19. Libraries were prepared by immunoSEQ multiplex PCR; TCRdb keeps only in-frame clonotypes and omits some of them. Of roughly 77,000 clones in the sample, roughly 80% were seen once. Sequencing used peripheral blood. These receptors were collected from a woman in her 70s with acute or convalescent COVID-19.

V is TRBV12-3 or TRBV12-4 and J is TRBJ1-2; D uncertain. The CDR3 length is 13 residues. V lost 2 bases and J 2 bases, leaving 6 bases between the germline ends. As DNA, the CDR3 is TGTGCCAGCAGTTTATCTTCGAACTATGGCTACACCTTC. Amino acids: CASSLSSNYGYTF.

This sequence joins TRBV9 and TRBJ2-2; D is perhaps TRBD1 (6 bases). The CDR3 sequence is 15 residues long. V was shortened by 0 bases and J by 3 bases, with 9 bases between the two germline ends. Looked up from germline, CDR1 is SGDLS and CDR2 is YYNGEE. CDR3 protein: CASSVEGVDTGELFF. CDR3 in DNA: TGTGCCAGCAGCGTAGAGGGGGTAGACACCGGGGAGCTGTTTTTT.

This clone was detected a few times. This sequence joins TRBV1 and TRBJ2-1; the D segment call TRBD2 is taken from the table without a DNA check. TRBV1 counts as a pseudogene. The CDR3 covers 15 residues. The chain's CDR3 is CTSSPGLPRDHEQFF. The CDR3 coding sequence is TGCACCAGCAGCCCCGGACTACCCCGGGACCATGAGCAGTTCTTC.

The gene calls are TRBV6-5 and TRBJ1-2; 9 bases are shared with TRBD1. After removal of 6 bases from V and 3 bases from J, the junction contained 8 bases not matched to a gene. This CDR3 is built from 15 residues. Germline V gives CDR1 MNHEY, CDR2 SVGAGI. CDR3 bases: TGTGCCAGCAGCCTCGTGGGGACAGGGCACTATGGCTACACCTTC. It specifies CASSLVGTGHYGYTF.

This clone was seen a handful of times. The chain recombines TRBV7-2 with TRBJ1-1, with a weak D call TRBD1 (6 bases). V was shortened by 5 bases and J by 1 base, with 14 bases between the two germline ends. The CDR3 totals 15 residues. The germline CDR1 and CDR2 sequences are SGHTA and FQGNSA. The CDR3 bases are TGTGCCAGCAGCGTGGACAGTTTCCCGAACACTGAAGCTTTCTTT. Translating gives CASSVDSFPNTEAFF.

The chain is built from TRBV4-3 and TRBJ2-3; D gene uncertain. The CDR3 extends over 14 amino acids. The V and J ends lost 1 base and 0 bases respectively, with 5 bases between them. From germline, CDR1 is LGHNA and CDR2 YSLEER. The CDR3 is CASSQGGSTDTQYF. The CDR3 DNA is TGCGCCAGCAGCCAAGGTGGCAGCACAGATACGCAGTATTTT.

The chain is built from TRBV7-2 and TRBJ1-3; D uncertain. From germline, CDR1 is SGHTA and CDR2 FQGNSA. Between the trimmed V and J ends, which lost 5 bases and 2 bases, there was a span of 16 bases. The CDR3 runs to 16 residues. CDR3 nucleotide sequence: TGTGCCAGCAGCCCCGGCGGGGTTATCGCTGGAAACACCATATATTTT. This gives the protein CASSPGGVIAGNTIYF. Looking up the rest from reference TRBV7-2 and TRBJ1-3 gives the full variable domain: GAGVSQSPSNKVTEKGKDVELRCDPISGHTALYWYRQSLGQGLEFLIYFQGNSAPDKSGLPSDRFSAERTGGSVSTLTIQRTQQEDSAVYLCASSPGGVIAGNTIYFGEGSWLTVV.

The V and J genes are TRBV11-2 and TRBJ1-1, with unresolved D. The V end lost 1 base, the J end lost 7 bases, and 10 bases lay between the germline ends. The CDR3 consists of 13 residues. CDR1 and CDR2 from the germline V gene are SGHAT and FQNNGV. The CDR3 DNA reads as TGTGCCAGCAGCTTAGGTGAGAGCCTTGAAGCTTTCTTT. Protein: CASSLGESLEAFF.

The rearrangement uses TRBV4-3 and TRBJ1-3; tentative D call: TRBD1 (5 bases). The CDR3 contains 18 residues. Trimming took 2 bases from V and 0 from J, leaving 17 bases between them. Germline loops: CDR1 LGHNA, CDR2 YSLEER. In DNA form, the CDR3 reads TGCGCCAGCAGCCAAATCAGGGAAATGACCTACTCTGGAAACACCATATATTTT. Translation: CASSQIREMTYSGNTIYF.

This clone came up once. The chain links TRBV5-1 to TRBJ1-1, with 8 bases lining up with TRBD1. V lost 2 bases, J lost 1 base, and 7 bases stayed unmatched. This CDR3 is built from 16 residues. Germline V lookup: CDR1 SGHRS, CDR2 YFSETQ. CDR3 in amino acids: CASSFGSGGQNTEAFF. Written as DNA, the CDR3 is TGCGCCAGCAGCTTTGGGTCAGGGGGCCAGAACACTGAAGCTTTCTTT. The full variable domain, completed using reference TRBV5-1 and TRBJ1-1, is KAGVTQTPRYLIKTRGQQVTLSCSPISGHRSVSWYQQTPGQGLQFLFEYFSETQRNKGNFPGRFSGRQFSNSRSEMNVSTLELGDSALYLCASSFGSGGQNTEAFFGQGTRLTVV.

The gene calls are TRBV5-1 and TRBJ1-2, with a weak D call TRBD1 (6 bases). Germline V lookup: CDR1 SGHRS, CDR2 YFSETQ. CDR3 length: 13 amino acids. The V and J ends lost 4 bases and 4 bases respectively, with 11 bases between them. DNA for the CDR3: TGCGCCAGCAGCGCGGACAGATCCTATGGCTACACCTTC. Its translation: CASSADRSYGYTF. The full variable domain, with the rest looked up from reference TRBV5-1 and TRBJ1-2, is KAGVTQTPRYLIKTRGQQVTLSCSPISGHRSVSWYQQTPGQGLQFLFEYFSETQRNKGNFPGRFSGRQFSNSRSEMNVSTLELGDSALYLCASSADRSYGYTFGSGTRLTVV.

A few counts support this clone. V and J are TRBV20-1 and TRBJ1-2; TRBD1 aligns across 12 bases. The CDR3 spans 15 residues. CDR1 and CDR2 (germline): DFQATT, SNEGSKA (reference sequence). V lost 3 bases and J lost 4; bases outside the gene matches: 6. CDR3 region: CSASVGTGGPYGYTF. The CDR3 DNA sequence: TGCAGTGCTAGTGTAGGGACAGGGGGCCCCTATGGCTACACCTTC.

The V call is TRBV7-6, the J call TRBJ1-1; TRBD1 matches at 7 bases. The CDR3 sequence is 16 residues long. CDR1 SGHVS and CDR2 FNYEAQ come from the germline V gene. V was clipped by 5 bases and J by 1 base; unmatched bases: 10. CDR3 nucleotide sequence: TGTGCCAGCAGCCCCCGACAGGGTGTTGGGAACACTGAAGCTTTCTTT. Encoded protein: CASSPRQGVGNTEAFF.

This rearrangement joins TRBV27 to TRBJ2-3; perhaps TRBD2 as D (5 bases). This CDR3 is 16 amino acids long. Germline V CDR1 and CDR2: MNHEY, SMNVEV (reference sequence). The ends were cut back, 5 bases at V and 4 bases at J, with 19 bases in the middle. CDR3 protein: CASSPVGPRGADTQYF. In DNA, the CDR3 is TGTGCCAGCAGTCCCGTTGGGCCCCGGGGAGCAGATACGCAGTATTTT.

V and J are TRBV6-5 and TRBJ2-7; TRBD1 is a possible D gene (6 bases). There are 12 residues in the CDR3. In germline, CDR1 is MNHEY, CDR2 SVGAGI. V shed 8 bases and J shed 2 bases, with 10 bases lying between them. DNA of the CDR3: TGTGCCAGCGGACAGTACACCTACGAGCAGTACTTC. Amino acids: CASGQYTYEQYF.

The CDR3 region has the DNA TGCGCCAGCAGTCAATCGGAGACAGGGGGATCCTTGAACACTGAAGCTTTCTTT. Translated, it gives CASSQSETGGSLNTEAFF. The chain carries TRBV23-1 and TRBJ1-1, with TRBD1 matching over 9 bases. TRBV23-1 is known as an ORF, though its function is uncertain. This CDR3 is 18 amino acids long. Germline trimming cut 0 bases from V and 0 bases from J; bases unmatched to any gene: 8.

This chain uses TRBV24-1 with TRBJ1-1; the match to TRBD1 covers 7 bases. Germline V lookup: CDR1 KGHDR, CDR2 SFDVKD. Trimming at V came to 2 bases and at J to 0 bases, leaving 2 bases not matched to a gene. The CDR3 extends over 15 amino acids. The CDR3 here is CATSDSGTVNTEAFF. Here the CDR3 DNA reads TGTGCCACCAGTGATTCGGGGACAGTGAACACTGAAGCTTTCTTT.

The rearrangement uses TRBV5-1 and TRBJ1-2; 10 nucleotides match TRBD1. CDR3 length: 17 amino acids. The trim removed 0 bases at V and 4 bases at J, leaving 9 bases unmatched. The germline gives CDR1 SGHRS, CDR2 YFSETQ. In DNA, the CDR3 is TGCGCCAGCAGCTTGGTCTCCTACGGACAGGGGGGCTATGGCTACACCTTC. This encodes CASSLVSYGQGGYGYTF.

CDR3 coding DNA: TGTGCCAGCAGCCCCCTTGGTACAGGGAAGGCTGAAGCTTTCTTT. Translation: CASSPLGTGKAEAFF. The genes are TRBV9 and TRBJ1-1; TRBD1 might be the D (6 bases). V shed 4 bases and J shed 6 bases, with 19 bases lying between them. The CDR3 consists of 15 residues. Germline CDR1 and CDR2: SGDLS and YYNGEE.

CDR3 nucleotides: TGTGCCAGCAGCCATCCTGCCGTACTCCAAGAGACCCAGTACTTC. Translating gives CASSHPAVLQETQYF. The gene calls are TRBV7-2 and TRBJ2-5; D unclear. V dropped 5 bases and J dropped 1 base, with 14 bases sitting between them. Germline CDR1 SGHTA, CDR2 FQGNSA. CDR3 length: 15 residues.

The chain uses TRBV27 and TRBJ2-5, with D unresolved. V shed 5 bases and J shed 5 bases, with 18 bases lying between them. This CDR3 comprises 15 residues. Germline CDR1 and CDR2: MNHEY and SMNVEV (reference sequence). CDR3 coding DNA: TGTGCCAGCAGTCCCTCGTCCCAGGAACGGGAGACCCAGTACTTC. It yields the protein CASSPSSQERETQYF.

CDR3 protein: CASSQDRVGSPLHF. In nucleotides, the CDR3 is TGCGCCAGCAGCCAAGACAGGGTAGGATCACCCCTCCACTTT. The chain recombines TRBV4-1 with TRBJ1-6; possibly TRBD1 for D (5 bases). CDR1 and CDR2 from the germline V gene are MGHRA and YSYEKL. V lost 0 bases, J lost 10 bases, and 10 bases lay in between. The CDR3 is made up of 14 amino acids.

The V and J genes are TRBV19 and TRBJ1-5; TRBD1 matches at 7 bases. This CDR3 has 14 amino acids. With V trimmed by 5 bases and J by 6 bases, 7 bases remained unmatched. The V gene's germline CDR1 is LNHDA and CDR2 SQIVND (reference sequence). CDR3 region: CASSRRQGAQPQHF. The CDR3 DNA reads TGTGCCAGTAGTCGGCGACAGGGCGCTCAGCCCCAGCATTTT. The full variable domain, its missing parts supplied by reference TRBV19 and TRBJ1-5, is DGGITQSPKYLFRKEGQNVTLSCEQNLNHDAMYWYRQDPGQGLRLIYYSQIVNDFQKGDIAEGYSVSREKKESFPLTVTSAQKNPTAFYLCASSRRQGAQPQHFGDGTRLSIL.